The rows below give T cell receptor beta chains drawn from one sample of a study of T cells in Graves' hyperthyroidism and ophthalmopathy. MiXCR, run by TCRdb on the multiplex PCR reads, gives a single entry per CDR3 protein. Seen here are 200,000 or so distinct CDR3 sequences, around 17% observed once, and the top ten hold roughly 49%. Source material: blood. The origin of the receptors is a woman in her forties or fifties with Graves' hyperthyroidism. Each CDR3 is given with its conserved first and last residue. A D gene is named only where the DNA matches it firmly.

v_call,d_call,cdr3_aa
TRBV3-1,-,CASSQELHSPTSPDTQYF
TRBV27,TRBD1,CATRQGGYEQYF
TRBV5-1,-,CASSLEVADTQYF
TRBV11-2,TRBD2,CASRRTSGRAVNEQFF
TRBV30,TRBD1,CAGGQGGLAGANVLTF
TRBV3-1,-,CASSRRQENTEAFF
TRBV6-1,-,CASSEAGSTEAFF
TRBV11-2,-,CASSLGIYEQYF
TRBV3-1,-,CASSSTDGDEKLFF
TRBV30,-,CAGGQVGETQYF
TRBV5-1,TRBD2,CASSLDTSGSFYNEQFF
TRBV20-1,-,CSAETGTRQPQHF
TRBV5-6,-,CASSLGEISHEAFF
TRBV7-9,-,CASSFSGGSTEAFF
TRBV24-1,-,CATSDGGETNEKLFF
TRBV11-2,-,CASSLSSADTQYF
TRBV19,-,CASSSQGPALSYGYTF
TRBV10-3,-,CAIRFTGSDYGYTF
TRBV2,-,CASSQGGLGSYTF
TRBV18,-,CASSRGESSYNEQFF
TRBV29-1,-,CSVGGASDSGNTIYF
TRBV3-1,TRBD1,CASSSGQAGLKLFF
TRBV20-1,TRBD2,CSALEGGLAGADTQYF
TRBV19,-,CASGDSTRGNEQFF
TRBV12-3/TRBV12-4,-,CASTPSARSEQFF